The source of this T cell receptor beta chain is a study of cytomegalovirus exposure and HLA in healthy donors (dated by TCRdb to between 2016 and 2019). Describing the broader study: In an earlier analysis of some 610 of the donors, 250 to 350 Gb of sequence data and 117 million unique TCR beta sequences from roughly 180 million T cells were reported. Among about 390 genotyped donors of the cohort, an average of approximately 230,000 unique TCR beta nucleotide sequences were sequenced per donor, 15% to 20% of them non-productive. The aim of the study was to test whether cataloging public T cell receptors could identify signatures of past pathogen exposure. About 280 gigabases of sequencing data and around 85 million unique TCR sequences made up an early release that covered 640 HLA-typed donors. Of the roughly 420 genotyped donors, 70% to 90% were placed in the genetic ancestry cluster associated with self-reported Caucasian donors. Both class I and class II loci were covered by HLA typing, at four-digit resolution. In addition to the first cohort of approximately 670 subjects, a separate validation cohort of 120 different subjects was used. Because of strong linkage in the cohort, roughly five DR-DQ haplotypes were treated as single units for association and clustering. Every repertoire in the discovery cohort had been generated on one and the same sequencing platform. A later analysis re-analyzed previously published TCR beta repertoires from about 600 donors and added high-resolution HLA genotyping to study TCR occurrence patterns. Typing coverage differed by locus: A, B, C, DRB1 and DQB1 were typed in roughly 620-640 donors, DQA1 in about 510, DPA1 in around 610, and DPB1 in just under 490. Donor age, sex, ethnicity and CMV serostatus were compiled alongside the repertoire data. Rather than using new phenotypic data, the later analysis identified candidate immune exposures from TCR beta sequences and from how often those sequences occurred across donors. In an earlier analysis of around 540 of the donors, high-throughput TCR beta sequencing was used to judge whether each TCR beta V gene segment behaved as functional or pseudogenic. The study used immunosequencing to profile the T cell repertoires of approximately 630 subjects and linked those repertoires to cytomegalovirus serostatus. High-throughput TCR immunosequencing, statistical association of individual TCRs with disease status, and machine learning were combined to predict cytomegalovirus infection status. Genome-wide SNP genotypes for about 55% of the roughly 670 donors were used in a later genetic analysis, which treated that subset as a discovery cohort. The research as a whole found: A later genetic analysis reported fewer N-insertions in productive TCRs among donors in an Asian-associated ancestry cluster than the 666-donor mean. It was suggested by the authors that the approach could potentially be generalized to other disease states and immunological phenotypes. A further reported finding was that TCR beta sequences accurately predicted the HLA-A and HLA-B alleles for most subjects in the first cohort. According to a later analysis, parvovirus B19, influenza, CMV and Epstein-Barr virus appeared linked to several top co-occurrence clusters. Because counts were too low, some 16 rarely observed V segments, including chromosome 9 orphons, were excluded from the earlier analysis of 587 of the donors. Compared with equally common non-associated chains, HLA-associated TCR beta chains in a later analysis were more clonally expanded and had lower generation probabilities. The cohort was sequenced for TCR beta chains only, and without alpha or paired-chain data the features that could be detected were limited. For the cohort, immune exposure information was limited to CMV serostatus. Cytomegalovirus status was reported to be diagnosed by the classifier with high specificity and sensitivity in both the original and validation cohorts. Specific HLA alleles were associated with 15,000 to 20,000 TCR beta sequences at a false discovery rate of 0.05 in a later analysis. In the study, some 160 TCR beta chains were listed as associated with cytomegalovirus. HLA typing was unavailable for some donors at each locus, so association tests used only the typed subset. In a later analysis, TCR association rates were found to vary across HLA loci, with the most associated TCRs seen for DRB1 alleles and the fewest for HLA-C alleles. The sequencing pipeline was judged likely to have produced a cluster of highly shared sequence variants as a technical artifact. The 87-base-pair reads could not distinguish some IMGT-functional V segments, including TRBV6-2 and TRBV6-3, so those segments were excluded. Strong co-occurrence of HLA alleles, especially DR and DQ, made assigning TCR associations to individual alleles difficult. Most TCR sequences were observed very rarely across donors, whereas some public TCRs were present in many individuals. In an earlier analysis of some 640 of the donors, most TCR beta V segments were observed in productive rearrangements about 90% or about 30% of the time, broadly matching IMGT annotations. A few of the identified cytomegalovirus-associated TCR beta chains were confirmed in vitro to be specific for cytomegalovirus antigens. The presence/absence analyses assumed that sequencing depth was roughly uniform across donors, and that assumption may not be true. Most CMV-associated TCR beta chains appeared to be HLA-restricted in a later analysis, and the HLA associations seemed to be driven largely by CMV exposure. A later genetic analysis associated a missense DCLRE1C variant with V-gene and J-gene trimming of TCR beta chains, and an independent cohort replicated the association. Linkage disequilibrium might explain the correlated functional status among segregating V segments, but an unknown experimental factor could not be excluded.

From the germline V gene (reference sequence), CDR1 is SEHNR and CDR2 is FQNEAQ. The CDR3, cysteine through phenylalanine, is 12 amino acids long. Only the CDR3 part of the read is kept: 36 bases, read in frame from the first base. Cut back by 0 bases and 7 bases, the V and J ends lie 4 bases apart. Worth noting for this clone: Its antigen target is currently unknown. Qualities for individual bases were not recorded, and no much larger clone is one base off.

The cohort was made up of 650 to 700 healthy bone marrow donors. Cohort members were all nominally healthy when sampled, although unrecorded immune exposures were likely present. The donor tested CMV seropositive and was one of the 289 seropositive cohort members. A peripheral blood sample was collected from each donor, and TCR beta sequencing was performed on peripheral blood mononuclear cells. The Qiagen DNeasy Blood Extraction Kit was used to extract genomic DNA from the blood cell samples. Library method: the immunoSEQ multiplex PCR assay. A mixture of 60 forward primers for TCR Vbeta segments and 13 reverse primers for TCR Jbeta segments was used in the multiplex PCR. The CDR3 region of rearranged TCR beta genes was amplified from genomic DNA by a multiplex PCR assay. On the Illumina HiSeq System, the amplified TCR beta libraries were sequenced as 87-base-pair reads. The original methods were these. Across the 670 or so repertoires, a later analysis counted 78 million or so unique TCR beta chains, 9.5 million to 12 million of which were shared by at least two donors. To remove PCR and sequencing errors, raw reads were error-corrected and collapsed into unique sequences using a nearest-neighbor algorithm that merged closely related sequences. To assign V, D and J gene segments, CDR3 sequences were aligned to IMGT reference sequences. For a sequence to be retained, a match of at least six nucleotides was required to both a V gene segment and a J gene segment. Rearrangements were called productive when the CDR3 lacked stop codons and stayed in frame with V and J; all others were non-productive. Following IMGT convention, CDR3 was defined as the stretch from the second conserved V-encoded cysteine up to the conserved J-encoded phenylalanine. The earlier analysis of approximately 590 of the donors excluded any sequence lacking an unambiguous match to a single V gene segment. An earlier analysis of some 500 of the donors classified V segments as functional when productive rearrangements were above 56.7% and as segregating when the standard deviation between donors was above 5%. A statistical classification framework was built to diagnose cytomegalovirus status from the catalog of TCR beta chain sequences. V and J gene assignment, in a later analysis, came from comparing TCR nucleotide sequences with IMGT/GENE-DB human TR gene sequences. In a later analysis, CDR3 sequences and most-parsimonious VDJ recombination scenarios were assigned using the TCRdist pipeline. A later analysis defined each TCR beta chain by its CDR3 amino acid sequence plus V-gene family, and excluded reads lacking a unique V-gene family. In a later analysis, nearly 600 highly shared, low-generation-probability nucleotide sequences were removed to address suspected cross-contamination and a sequencing artifact. For each public chain, a later analysis derived a clonal expansion index from normalized ranks of inferred template counts within each repertoire. Generation probabilities in a later analysis came from a VDJ recombination model fitted to out-of-frame rearrangements, and those results were checked against IGoR. In a later analysis, hypergeometric tests were used to score TCR-TCR, TCR-HLA and TCR-CMV co-occurrence, with a repertoire-size bias correction applied to TCR pairs. A later analysis estimated false discovery rates by permuting HLA or CMV assignments 20 times. A later analysis grouped co-occurring TCRs with DBSCAN, adding TCRdist sequence similarity when clustering within HLA-allele-positive subsets. Repertoires with fewer than 30,000 or more than 120,000 public chains were left out of co-occurrence clustering, as were about five repertoires with anomalous nucleotide sharing. In its TCRdb copy, this immuneACCESS table keeps in-frame sequences only and misses some clones. Where compared with another copy, unresolved V genes explain less than half of these, and the others have no known cause. Clonal size and the V and J genes are those of that table, whereas D and trimming came from the DNA. The sample includes tens of thousands of clones, with about 76% observed a single time. In total, the top ten clones hold about 9.5% of the sample.

The TCR originated in a man under 40 in good health and CMV-seropositive. Sequenced material: PBMCs. Recombination linked TRBV7-9 to TRBJ2-1; the D gene lacks a confident call. For the CDR3, the sequence is CASSLAPNEQFF. The sequence in DNA is TGTGCCAGCAGCTTAGCCCCAAATGAGCAGTTCTTC.